The 15 T cell receptor beta chains below all came from one sample that was sequenced in a study of blood T cell repertoires in COVID-19. Here immunoSEQ multiplex PCR was the method, and the copy in TCRdb shows in-frame clones only, minus some. The data contain under 200,000 clones, approximately 80% of them singletons. The sample comprised peripheral blood. These receptors originate from an elderly woman with COVID-19, enrolled during active disease.

The J gene is TRBJ2-1, the V gene TRBV19; TRBD2 matches at 9 bases. The ends lost 4 bases at V and 1 base at J; junction bases unmatched: 14. Germline V gene lookup returns CDR1 LNHDA and CDR2 SQIVND (reference sequence). This CDR3 has 19 residues. CDR3: CASSTRGREGKYSYNEQFF. CDR3 DNA: TGTGCCAGTAGTACCCGGGGGCGGGAGGGCAAATATTCCTACAATGAGCAGTTCTTC.

The V and J genes are TRBV5-1 and TRBJ1-6; D is undetermined. This CDR3 is built from 14 residues. V lost 0 bases and J lost 10, with 11 bases in between. Germline values: CDR1 SGHRS, CDR2 YFSETQ. CDR3 residues: CASSLGSTGSPLHF. The CDR3 DNA sequence: TGCGCCAGCAGCTTGGGGTCGACCGGGTCACCCCTCCACTTT.

This clone occurred a few times. V usage is TRBV4-2 and J usage is TRBJ2-2; D is possibly TRBD1 (5 bases). From germline, CDR1 is LGHNA and CDR2 YNFKEQ. The CDR3 runs to 15 residues. V was pared by 0 bases and J by 3 bases, with 8 bases between. CDR3 sequence: CASSQEQAYTGELFF. DNA for the CDR3: TGTGCCAGCAGCCAAGAACAGGCCTACACCGGGGAGCTGTTTTTT.

CDR3 nucleotides: TGCGCCAGCAGGGAGTCCTCTAGCACAGATACGCAGTATTTT. It codes for CASRESSSTDTQYF. V and J are TRBV5-1 and TRBJ2-3, with D hard to call. The germline CDR1 and CDR2 sequences are SGHRS and YFSETQ. This CDR3 has 14 residues. The V end lost 5 bases, the J end lost 0 bases, and 10 bases lay between the germline ends.

This clone was picked up one time. This sequence joins TRBV5-1 and TRBJ1-1; no clear D. The V end was cut by 1 base, the J end by 8 bases, with 18 bases between. This CDR3 has 15 amino acids. Germline values: CDR1 SGHRS, CDR2 YFSETQ. The CDR3 region is CASSLSGTTPEEAFF. CDR3 DNA sequence: TGCGCCAGCAGCTTGTCGGGAACGACCCCGGAGGAAGCTTTCTTT.

The V gene is TRBV21-1, the J gene TRBJ1-5; the table's D gene call, TRBD1, was not cross checked with the DNA. TRBV21-1 is noted as a pseudogene. The CDR3 is 17 amino acids. The DNA of the CDR3 is TGTGCCAGCAGCAATACCTGTTGGACAGGGGGGAATCAGCCCCAGCATTTT. Amino acid sequence: CASSNTCWTGGNQPQHF.

The J gene is TRBJ2-7, the V gene TRBV18; D unresolved. The V gene lost 2 bases and the J gene lost 0 bases, with 20 bases spanning the gap. From germline, CDR1 is KGHSH and CDR2 LQKENI. The CDR3 totals 18 residues. The CDR3 nucleotides read TGTGCCAGCTCACCAGGCCTGGGTGGCGGATCGAGCTCCTACGAGCAGTACTTC. It codes for CASSPGLGGGSSSYEQYF. Complete variable domain (other parts from reference TRBV18 and TRBJ2-7): NAGVMQNPRHLVRRRGQEARLRCSPMKGHSHVYWYRQLPEEGLKFMVYLQKENIIDESGMPKERFSAEFPKEGPSILRIQQVVRGDSAAYFCASSPGLGGGSSSYEQYFGPGTRLTVT.

The CDR3 DNA is TGTGCCAGCAGTGGGACTAGCGCCAACACCGGGGAGCTGTTTTTT. Its translation: CASSGTSANTGELFF. The J gene is TRBJ2-2, the V gene TRBV2, with TRBD2 matching over 9 bases. V dropped 4 bases and J dropped 2; count of bases not matched to a gene: 2. The CDR3 is 15 residues long. Per the germline V gene, CDR1 is SNHLY and CDR2 is FYNNEI.

The chain recombines TRBV10-3 with TRBJ2-1; 12 bases line up with TRBD2. V was clipped by 3 bases and J by 8 bases; unmatched bases: 11. This CDR3 has 17 amino acids. From germline, CDR1 is ENHRY and CDR2 SYGVKD. Here the CDR3 reads CAISDPSGRAFVYEQFF. The CDR3 region has the DNA TGTGCCATCAGTGATCCTAGCGGGAGGGCCTTCGTTTATGAGCAGTTCTTC.

The chain combines TRBV3-1 (or the pseudogene TRBV3-2) with TRBJ2-3, with D perhaps TRBD1 (5 bases). The V gene's germline CDR1 is LGHDT and CDR2 YNNKEL (reference sequence). The CDR3 is made up of 14 amino acids. V dropped 6 bases and J dropped 1 base, with 11 bases sitting between them. The CDR3 DNA sequence: TGTGCCAGCAGAGACAGTGGGGGCACAGATACGCAGTATTTT. The encoded protein is CASRDSGGTDTQYF.

The chain uses TRBV7-6 and TRBJ2-1, with 8 bases that match TRBD1. V was pared by 6 bases and J by 4 bases, with 8 bases of the junction left unmatched. Germline V lookup: CDR1 SGHVS, CDR2 FNYEAQ. The CDR3 runs 15 residues. This chain's CDR3 is CASRSQGALYNEQFF. In DNA form, the CDR3 reads TGTGCCAGCAGGTCCCAGGGGGCTCTGTACAATGAGCAGTTCTTC.

This chain uses TRBV2 with TRBJ1-1, with a tentative D call TRBD1 (6 bases). Trimming removed 4 bases at V and 2 bases at J, with 17 bases between. The germline V gene encodes CDR1 SNHLY and CDR2 FYNNEI. CDR3 length: 16 residues. As DNA, the CDR3 is TGTGCCAGCAGTGGCTTTACAGGGTATTATAACACTGAAGCTTTCTTT. As protein: CASSGFTGYYNTEAFF.

The chain links TRBV6-5 to TRBJ1-4; no reliable D call. This CDR3 is built from 14 residues. Germline CDR1 reads MNHEY; CDR2 reads SVGAGI. V lost 10 bases and J 7 bases, leaving 19 bases between the germline ends. The CDR3 DNA follows: TGTGCCAACAAAGGAGCTTTCGCAGTTGAAAAACTGTTTTTT. It translates to CANKGAFAVEKLFF.

The chain couples TRBV19 to TRBJ2-2; 13 nucleotides match TRBD2. CDR1 is LNHDA and CDR2 is SQIVND in the germline V gene (reference sequence). Trimming removed 3 bases from V and 0 bases from J; junction bases left unmatched: 10. The CDR3 spans 20 residues. The CDR3 loop is CASSIRPGLAGLSNTGELFF. Written as DNA, the CDR3 is TGTGCCAGTAGTATCCGTCCGGGACTAGCGGGGCTATCGAACACCGGGGAGCTGTTTTTT.

This chain joins TRBV6-5 and TRBJ2-6, with D uncertain. The germline V gene has CDR1 MNHEY and CDR2 SVGAGI. V lost 7 bases and J lost 6, with 13 bases in between. The CDR3 has 14 amino acids. CDR3 region: CASTNPQAANVLTF. The CDR3 nucleotides are TGTGCCAGCACTAACCCGCAGGCGGCCAACGTCCTGACTTTC.